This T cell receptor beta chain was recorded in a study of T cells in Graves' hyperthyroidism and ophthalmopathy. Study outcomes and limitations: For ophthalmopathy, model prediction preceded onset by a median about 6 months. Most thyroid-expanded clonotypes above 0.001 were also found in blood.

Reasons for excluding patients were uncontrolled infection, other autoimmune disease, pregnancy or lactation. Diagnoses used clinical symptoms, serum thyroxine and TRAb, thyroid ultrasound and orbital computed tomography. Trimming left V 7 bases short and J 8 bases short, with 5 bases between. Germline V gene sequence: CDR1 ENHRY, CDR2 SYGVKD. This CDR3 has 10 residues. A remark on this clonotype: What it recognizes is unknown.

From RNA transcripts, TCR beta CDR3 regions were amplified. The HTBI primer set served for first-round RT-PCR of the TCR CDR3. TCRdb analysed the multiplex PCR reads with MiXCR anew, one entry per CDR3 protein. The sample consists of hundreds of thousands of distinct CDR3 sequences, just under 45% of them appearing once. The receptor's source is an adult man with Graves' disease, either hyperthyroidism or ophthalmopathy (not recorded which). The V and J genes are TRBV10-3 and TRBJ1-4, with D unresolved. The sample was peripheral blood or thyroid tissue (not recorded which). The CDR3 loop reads CAITREKLFF. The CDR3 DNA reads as TGTGCCATCACAAGGGAAAAACTGTTTTTT.